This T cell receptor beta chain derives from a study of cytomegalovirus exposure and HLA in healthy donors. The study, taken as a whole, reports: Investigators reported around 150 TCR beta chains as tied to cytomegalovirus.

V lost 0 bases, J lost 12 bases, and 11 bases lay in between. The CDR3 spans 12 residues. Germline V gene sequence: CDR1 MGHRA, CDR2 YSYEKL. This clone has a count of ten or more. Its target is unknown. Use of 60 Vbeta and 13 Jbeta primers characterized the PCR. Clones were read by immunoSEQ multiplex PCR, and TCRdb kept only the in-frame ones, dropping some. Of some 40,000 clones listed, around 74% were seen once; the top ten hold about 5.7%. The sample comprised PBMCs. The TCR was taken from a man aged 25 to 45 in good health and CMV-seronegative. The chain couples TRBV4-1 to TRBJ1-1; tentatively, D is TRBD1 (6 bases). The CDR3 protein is CASSQEGGRTFF. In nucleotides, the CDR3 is TGCGCCAGCAGCCAAGAGGGGGGGCGGACTTTCTTT.